The clone carrying this TCR beta chain was counted once. Cohorts were determined from participant-reported clinical history. Within 2 weeks of study entry, exposed participants had contacted a PCR-confirmed or clinician-diagnosed COVID-19 case. Clones were read by immunoSEQ multiplex PCR, and TCRdb kept only the in-frame ones, dropping some. The sample consists of 350,000 or so clones, about 90% of them appearing once. This sample stems from a study of blood T cell repertoires in COVID-19. The CDR3 loop spans 15 amino acids. From germline, CDR1 is SEHNR and CDR2 FQNEAQ (reference sequence). V lost 5 bases to trimming and J lost 4 bases, with 17 bases between them.

This chain connects TRBV7-9 to TRBJ1-2; the D gene is possibly TRBD1 (6 bases). What was sequenced was PBMCs or T cells enriched from blood (not recorded which). The receptor was isolated from a woman in her 30s who had been exposed to COVID-19. This CDR3 is CASSPVDSTFYGYTF. The CDR3 DNA reads as TGTGCCAGCAGCCCGGTGGACAGCACCTTCTATGGCTACACCTTC.